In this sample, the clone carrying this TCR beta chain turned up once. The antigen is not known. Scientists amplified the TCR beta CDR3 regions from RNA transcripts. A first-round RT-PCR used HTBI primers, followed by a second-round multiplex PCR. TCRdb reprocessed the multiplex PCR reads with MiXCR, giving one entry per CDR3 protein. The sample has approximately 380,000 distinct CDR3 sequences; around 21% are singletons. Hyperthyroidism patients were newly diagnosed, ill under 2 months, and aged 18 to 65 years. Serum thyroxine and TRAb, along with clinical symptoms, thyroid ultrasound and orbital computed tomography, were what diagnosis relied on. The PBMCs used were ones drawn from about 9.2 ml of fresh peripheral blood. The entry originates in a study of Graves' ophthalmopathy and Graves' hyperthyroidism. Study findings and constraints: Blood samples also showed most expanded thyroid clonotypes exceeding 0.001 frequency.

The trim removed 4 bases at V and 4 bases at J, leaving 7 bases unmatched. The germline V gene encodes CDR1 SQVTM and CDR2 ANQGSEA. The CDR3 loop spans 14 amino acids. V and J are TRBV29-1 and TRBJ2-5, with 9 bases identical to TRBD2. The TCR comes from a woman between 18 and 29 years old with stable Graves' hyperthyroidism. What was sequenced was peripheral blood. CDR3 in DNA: TGCAGCGTTGGGATTAGCGGGAGCGGAGAGACCCAGTACTTC. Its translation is CSVGISGSGETQYF.